These 20 T cell receptor beta chains originate from one sample sequenced in a study of cytomegalovirus exposure and HLA in healthy donors listed by TCRdb under 2017. The library was made by the immunoSEQ multiplex PCR assay. TCRdb carries this immuneACCESS record with in-frame sequences only. Its versions omit some clonotypes, under half of them owing to an unresolved V gene in the studies checked, with the rest unexplained. Across this sample there are 250,000 to 400,000 clones, with over 75% seen only once. In total, the top ten clones hold approximately 0.96% of the sample. The material sequenced was PBMCs. Receptors were obtained from a young man in good health and CMV-seronegative.

The rearrangement links TRBV2 to TRBJ2-5; TRBD1 matches 7 bases. J lost 0 bases, V lost 8 bases, and 6 bases had no gene match. CDR1 and CDR2 (germline): SNHLY, FYNNEI. This CDR3 comprises 14 residues. DNA for the CDR3: TGTGCCAGCTGTCCGGGACAGTACCAAGAGACCCAGTACTTC. Encoded protein: CASCPGQYQETQYF.

V usage is TRBV30 and J usage is TRBJ2-2, with 8 bases matching TRBD2. V gave up 1 base and J gave up 2 bases; unmatched junction bases: 12. This CDR3 has 18 residues. The germline V gene encodes CDR1 GTSNPN and CDR2 SVGIG (reference sequence). The CDR3 DNA reads as TGTGCCTGGAGTGACAACCACGGGAGGGCAGCTAACACCGGGGAGCTGTTTTTT. Encoded protein: CAWSDNHGRAANTGELFF.

The chain has TRBV4-3 and TRBJ1-1; tentatively, D is TRBD1 (5 bases). The V end was cut by 0 bases, the J end by 1 base, with 9 bases between. The CDR3 totals 15 residues. The germline V gene has CDR1 LGHNA and CDR2 YSLEER. CDR3 residues: CASSQDLGENTEAFF. In DNA form, the CDR3 reads TGCGCCAGCAGCCAAGATCTAGGGGAGAACACTGAAGCTTTCTTT.

The rearrangement joins TRBV5-4 to TRBJ2-1; 8 nucleotides line up with TRBD2. V lost 3 bases, J lost 8 bases, and 10 bases stayed unmatched. Per germline, CDR1 SGHNT and CDR2 YYREEE (reference sequence). The CDR3 extends over 15 amino acids. The CDR3 is CASSSVVAGRDEQFF. In DNA form, the CDR3 reads TGTGCCAGCAGCTCTGTAGTAGCGGGGAGGGATGAGCAGTTCTTC.

In DNA form, the CDR3 reads TGTGCCAGCAGCTTACCACTAGCGGGGGAGACCCAGTACTTC. It specifies CASSLPLAGETQYF. J is TRBJ2-5 and V is TRBV7-6; 10 bases are a match to TRBD2. Germline CDR1 is SGHVS and CDR2 is FNYEAQ. The CDR3 length is 14 residues. With 2 bases clipped from V and 5 bases from J, the junction kept 2 bases outside the gene matches.

The V call is TRBV19, the J call TRBJ1-1, with 7 nucleotides matching TRBD1. The CDR3 loop spans 16 amino acids. Germline V lookup: CDR1 LNHDA, CDR2 SQIVND (reference sequence). J gave up 8 bases and V 4 bases, and 16 bases lay outside the gene matches. The CDR3 DNA follows: TGTGCCAGTAGTAGATTGAGGAGACAGGGTGGAGACGAAGCTTTCTTT. Protein product: CASSRLRRQGGDEAFF.

This chain uses TRBV7-2 with TRBJ1-1, with TRBD1 as a possible D gene (5 bases). The CDR3 contains 17 residues. The V and J ends lost 1 base and 0 bases respectively, with 15 bases between them. CDR1 and CDR2 from the germline V gene are SGHTA and FQGNSA. The CDR3 DNA reads TGTGCCAGCAGCTTAGTGGGGATAGGGGTGATGAACACTGAAGCTTTCTTT. This sequence encodes CASSLVGIGVMNTEAFF.

This chain links TRBV4-1 with TRBJ1-5; 9 bases line up with TRBD1. The length of the CDR3 is 19 residues. In germline, CDR1 is MGHRA, CDR2 YSYEKL. V lost 0 bases to trimming and J lost 0 bases; unmatched junction nucleotides: 9. The CDR3 region is CASSQDQGQGTYSNQPQHF. CDR3 coding DNA: TGCGCCAGCAGCCAAGACCAGGGACAGGGAACATATAGCAATCAGCCCCAGCATTTT.

This clone has only one observation. This sequence joins TRBV9 and TRBJ2-3; D is perhaps TRBD1 (5 bases). The CDR3 is 16 residues long. The V and J ends lost 0 bases and 2 bases respectively, with 13 bases between them. Germline V gene lookup returns CDR1 SGDLS and CDR2 YYNGEE. This CDR3 is CASSVAGGANTDTQYF. Written as DNA, the CDR3 is TGTGCCAGCAGCGTAGCAGGTGGGGCGAACACAGATACGCAGTATTTT.

The chain combines TRBV7-2 with TRBJ2-7; 8 bases match TRBD2. Germline loops: CDR1 SGHTA, CDR2 FQGNSA. CDR3 length equals 13 residues. V lost 5 bases and J lost 3; bases outside the gene matches: 3. The CDR3 loop is CASSPGGDYEQYF. Written as DNA, the CDR3 is TGTGCCAGCAGCCCCGGGGGGGACTACGAGCAGTACTTC.

The chain links TRBV7-9 to TRBJ2-7, with 9 bases fitting TRBD1. Germline CDR1 and CDR2: SEHNR and FQNEAQ (reference sequence). CDR3 length: 14 amino acids. With V trimmed by 4 bases and J by 5 bases, 6 bases remained unmatched. The CDR3 DNA reads TGTGCCAGCAGCTGGAACAACAGGGGGCACGAGCAGTACTTC. Its translation is CASSWNNRGHEQYF.

The chain employs TRBV6-1 and TRBJ1-2; 9 bases line up with TRBD1. From germline, CDR1 is MNHNS and CDR2 SASEGT. The CDR3 is 15 residues long. The V segment lost 10 bases and the J segment 7 bases; nucleotides outside the gene matches: 16. The CDR3 loop reads CATLISGQGKSGYTF. Here the CDR3 DNA reads TGTGCCACCCTTATCTCGGGACAGGGAAAGTCTGGCTACACCTTC.

V and J are TRBV6-1 and TRBJ2-5, with TRBD2 matching over 8 bases. Germline V gene data show CDR1 as MNHNS and CDR2 as SASEGT. The CDR3 totals 15 residues. J lost 4 bases, V lost 6 bases, and 10 bases had no gene match. The CDR3 coding sequence is TGTGCCAGCAGGGACCTCCGGGGGGGCCTAGAGACCCAGTACTTC. It translates to CASRDLRGGLETQYF.

The V and J genes are TRBV6-1 and TRBJ1-4; perhaps TRBD1 as D (6 bases). Germline V gives CDR1 MNHNS, CDR2 SASEGT. The CDR3 runs 16 residues. Trimming removed 2 bases at V and 0 bases at J, with 10 bases between. CDR3 sequence reads: CASSERAGATNEKLFF. CDR3 nucleotide sequence: TGTGCCAGCAGTGAACGGGCAGGGGCAACTAATGAAAAACTGTTTTTT.

In its sample, this clone was seen a few times. The V and J genes are TRBV27 and TRBJ1-5; D might be TRBD1 (6 bases). Trimming shortened V by 4 bases and J by 5 bases, and 9 bases separated the two germline ends. Germline loops: CDR1 MNHEY, CDR2 SMNVEV (reference sequence). The CDR3 totals 13 residues. The CDR3 DNA reads TGTGCCAGCAGTTACAGGGTCTATCAGCCCCAGCATTTT. Translation: CASSYRVYQPQHF.

V is TRBV30 and J is TRBJ2-2; 7 positions agree with TRBD2. J lost 6 bases, V lost 3 bases, and 10 bases had no gene match. This CDR3 is 15 amino acids long. Germline CDR1 reads GTSNPN; CDR2 reads SVGIG (reference sequence). CDR3 coding DNA: TGTGCCTGGAGGGTCCTGAGCGGGGAATCCGGGGAGCTGTTTTTT. It translates to CAWRVLSGESGELFF.

The chain joins TRBV5-4 to TRBJ1-6; TRBD1 might be the D (6 bases). V was trimmed by 10 bases and J by 6 bases, leaving 14 bases between them. Germline V gene lookup returns CDR1 SGHNT and CDR2 YYREEE (reference sequence). The CDR3 is 13 amino acids. The CDR3 protein is CAFEDRSNSPLHF. DNA for the CDR3: TGTGCCTTCGAGGACAGATCTAATTCACCCCTCCACTTT.

The V call is TRBV13, the J call TRBJ1-5, with D unclear. The CDR3 runs 13 residues. From germline, CDR1 is PRHDT and CDR2 FYEKMQ (reference sequence). Trimming left V 4 bases short and J 2 bases short, with 6 bases between. CDR3 amino acids: CASSSFGNQPQHF. For the CDR3, the DNA is TGTGCCAGCAGCTCGTTCGGCAATCAGCCCCAGCATTTT.

The chain couples TRBV30 to TRBJ1-2; no firm D call. V was shortened by 2 bases and J by 7 bases, with 11 bases between the two germline ends. Per the germline V gene, CDR1 is GTSNPN and CDR2 is SVGIG (reference sequence). This CDR3 is built from 12 residues. The CDR3 DNA reads TGTGCCTGGAGTCCTGTCCTGCGTGGCTACACCTTC. Translation gives CAWSPVLRGYTF.

This sequence joins TRBV10-1 and TRBJ2-7; tentative D call: TRBD2 (6 bases). The germline CDR1 and CDR2 sequences are WNHNN and SYGVQD (reference sequence). Deletions cut 8 bases from V and 0 bases from J, with 11 bases between. The CDR3 consists of 13 residues. The CDR3 here is CASGTGDSYEQYF. Written as DNA, the CDR3 is TGCGCCAGCGGTACGGGGGACTCCTACGAGCAGTACTTC.